The entry below gives a single T cell receptor (beta chain) sequence along with its context. Its antigen is undetermined. These data originate in a study of cytomegalovirus exposure and HLA in healthy donors. With 60 Vbeta and 13 Jbeta primers, the PCR was carried out. Clones were sequenced by immunoSEQ multiplex PCR, and TCRdb holds only the in-frame ones, with some missing. The repertoire holds 120,000 or so clones, with 65% to 80% as singletons. Study-level points and caveats: As a later analysis showed, several of the most significant clusters appeared to be linked to common viral pathogens. A classifier reportedly called cytomegalovirus status with high sensitivity and specificity.

Germline V gives CDR1 KGHSH, CDR2 LQKENI. Trimming took 4 bases from V and 2 from J; bases not matched to a gene: 7. This CDR3 has 16 residues. Source material: PBMCs. This sequence was found in a young man in good health and CMV-seronegative. The V gene is TRBV18, the J gene TRBJ1-5; 8 nucleotides agree with TRBD1. CDR3 amino acids: CASSLIDRGGNQPQHF. For the CDR3, the DNA is TGTGCCAGCTCACTCATAGACAGGGGCGGCAATCAGCCCCAGCATTTT.